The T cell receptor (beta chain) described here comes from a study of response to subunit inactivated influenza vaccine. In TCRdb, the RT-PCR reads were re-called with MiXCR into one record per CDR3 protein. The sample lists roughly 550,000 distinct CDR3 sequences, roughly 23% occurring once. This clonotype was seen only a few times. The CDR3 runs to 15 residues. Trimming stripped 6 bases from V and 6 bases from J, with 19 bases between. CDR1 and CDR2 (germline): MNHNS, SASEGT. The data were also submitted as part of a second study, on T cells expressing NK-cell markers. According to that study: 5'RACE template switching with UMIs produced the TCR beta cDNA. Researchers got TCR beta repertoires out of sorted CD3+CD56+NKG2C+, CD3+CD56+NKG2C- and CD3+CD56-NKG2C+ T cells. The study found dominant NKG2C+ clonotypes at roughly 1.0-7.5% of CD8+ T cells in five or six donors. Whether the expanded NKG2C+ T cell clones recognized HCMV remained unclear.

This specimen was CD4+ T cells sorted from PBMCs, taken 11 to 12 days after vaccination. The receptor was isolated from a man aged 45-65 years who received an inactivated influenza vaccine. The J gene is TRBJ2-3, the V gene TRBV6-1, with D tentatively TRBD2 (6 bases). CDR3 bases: TGTGCCAGCAGACAAAGGGACGGGGGAAAGGATACGCAGTATTTT. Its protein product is CASRQRDGGKDTQYF.